The entry below describes one TCR beta chain. Its target is unknown. The entry originates in a study of cytomegalovirus exposure and HLA in healthy donors. The CDR3 is made up of 14 amino acids. J gave up 2 bases and V 6 bases, and 3 bases lay outside the gene matches. Germline V gene data show CDR1 as LNHDA and CDR2 as SQIVND (reference sequence). The study, taken as a whole, reports: The classifier reportedly diagnosed cytomegalovirus status with high sensitivity and specificity. Association of approximately 16,000 TCR beta sequences with HLA alleles was found at 0.05 false discovery rate in a later analysis.

The PCR was carried out with 60 Vbeta primers and 13 Jbeta primers. Clones were sequenced by immunoSEQ multiplex PCR, and TCRdb holds only the in-frame ones, with some missing. The table shows 270,000 or so clones, with around 90% occurring only once. This sequence was found in a girl aged 2-15 years in good health and CMV-seronegative. The sample taken for sequencing was PBMCs. V usage is TRBV19 and J usage is TRBJ2-3, with TRBD1 identical over 9 bases. CDR3 bases: TGTGCCAGTAGGGGACAGGGCCCCACAGATACGCAGTATTTT. Translating gives CASRGQGPTDTQYF.